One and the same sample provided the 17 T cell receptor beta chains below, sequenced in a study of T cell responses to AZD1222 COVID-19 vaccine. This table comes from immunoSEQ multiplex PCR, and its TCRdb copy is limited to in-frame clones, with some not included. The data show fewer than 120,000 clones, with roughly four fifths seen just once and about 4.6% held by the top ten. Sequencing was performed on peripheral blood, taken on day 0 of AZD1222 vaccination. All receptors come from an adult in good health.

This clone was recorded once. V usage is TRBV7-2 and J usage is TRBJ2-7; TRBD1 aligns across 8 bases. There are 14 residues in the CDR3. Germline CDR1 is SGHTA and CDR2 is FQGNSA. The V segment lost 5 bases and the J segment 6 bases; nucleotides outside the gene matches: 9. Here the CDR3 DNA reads TGTGCCAGCAGCCATCGGACAGGGTTGGGCGAGCAGTACTTC. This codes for CASSHRTGLGEQYF.

For the CDR3, the DNA is TGTGCCACCAGCAGAGATCGATACGCCAAAAACATTCAGTACTTC. It specifies CATSRDRYAKNIQYF. This sequence joins TRBV15 and TRBJ2-4, with D hard to call. Trimming left V 0 bases short and J 1 base short, with 7 bases between. Per germline, CDR1 LNHNV and CDR2 YYDKDF (reference sequence). The CDR3 covers 15 residues.

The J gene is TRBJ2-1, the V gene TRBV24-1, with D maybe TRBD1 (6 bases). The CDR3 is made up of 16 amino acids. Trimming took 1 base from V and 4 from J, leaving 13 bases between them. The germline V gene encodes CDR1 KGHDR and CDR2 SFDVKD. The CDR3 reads CATSDLRGSGYNEQFF. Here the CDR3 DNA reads TGTGCCACCAGTGATTTAAGGGGGAGTGGGTACAATGAGCAGTTCTTC.

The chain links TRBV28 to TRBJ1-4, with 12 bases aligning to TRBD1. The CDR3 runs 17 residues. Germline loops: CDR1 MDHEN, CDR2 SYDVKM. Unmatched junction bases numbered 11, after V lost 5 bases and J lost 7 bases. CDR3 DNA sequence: TGTGCCAGCAGTACCCGGGGACAGGGGGCAAGAGGTGAAAAACTGTTTTTT. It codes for CASSTRGQGARGEKLFF.

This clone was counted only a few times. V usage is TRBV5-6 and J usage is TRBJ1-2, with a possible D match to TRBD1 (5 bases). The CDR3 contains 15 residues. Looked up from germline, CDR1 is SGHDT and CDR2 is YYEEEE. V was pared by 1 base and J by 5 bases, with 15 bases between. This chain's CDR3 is CASSLSGAGSYGYTF. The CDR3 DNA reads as TGTGCCAGCAGCTTGAGTGGGGCGGGCAGTTATGGCTACACCTTC.

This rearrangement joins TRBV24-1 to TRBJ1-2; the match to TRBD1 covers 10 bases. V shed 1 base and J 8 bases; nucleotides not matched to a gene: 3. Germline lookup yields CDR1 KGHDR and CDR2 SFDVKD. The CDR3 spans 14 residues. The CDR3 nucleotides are TGTGCCACCAGTGATTTAGGGACAGGGGACGGCTACACCTTC. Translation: CATSDLGTGDGYTF.

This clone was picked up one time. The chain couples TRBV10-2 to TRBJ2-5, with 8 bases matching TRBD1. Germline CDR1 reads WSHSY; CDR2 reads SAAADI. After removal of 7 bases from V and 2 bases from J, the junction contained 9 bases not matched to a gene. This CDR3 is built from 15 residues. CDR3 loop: CASTNGQGGQETQYF. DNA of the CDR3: TGCGCCAGCACTAACGGACAGGGTGGGCAAGAGACCCAGTACTTC.

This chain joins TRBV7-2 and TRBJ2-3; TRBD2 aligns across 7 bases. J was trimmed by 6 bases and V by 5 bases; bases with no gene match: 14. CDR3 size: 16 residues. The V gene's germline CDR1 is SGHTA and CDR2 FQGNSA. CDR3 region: CASSPKVGGTRDTQYF. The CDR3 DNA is TGTGCCAGCAGCCCTAAAGTGGGGGGGACCCGGGATACGCAGTATTTT.

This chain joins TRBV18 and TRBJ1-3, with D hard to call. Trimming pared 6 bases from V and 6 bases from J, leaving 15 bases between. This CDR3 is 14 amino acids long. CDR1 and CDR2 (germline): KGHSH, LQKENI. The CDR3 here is CASSTTRQVNTIYF. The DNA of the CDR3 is TGTGCCAGCTCCACGACCCGCCAAGTAAACACCATATATTTT.

This CDR3 is CASSSGTGAPYGYTF. The CDR3 DNA reads as TGTGCCAGTAGCTCCGGGACAGGGGCCCCCTATGGCTACACCTTC. V usage is TRBV19 and J usage is TRBJ1-2; 10 bases agree with TRBD1. V shed 6 bases, J shed 4 bases, and the junction held 8 bases outside the gene matches. The CDR3 is 15 residues long. The germline gives CDR1 LNHDA, CDR2 SQIVND (reference sequence).

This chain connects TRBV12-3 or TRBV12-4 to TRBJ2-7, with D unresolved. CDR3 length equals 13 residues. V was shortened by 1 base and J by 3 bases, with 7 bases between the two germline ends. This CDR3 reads CASSLGMNYEQYF. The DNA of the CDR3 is TGTGCCAGCAGTTTAGGGATGAACTACGAGCAGTACTTC.

CDR3: CASSSDGGLGEQYF. The CDR3 coding sequence is TGTGCCAGCAGCTCCGATGGGGGTTTGGGCGAGCAGTACTTC. The chain recombines TRBV7-3 with TRBJ2-7; the D gene could be TRBD1 or TRBD2 (5 bases each). The CDR3 sequence is 14 residues long. V lost 4 bases and J lost 6, with 16 bases in between. The germline V gene encodes CDR1 SGHTA and CDR2 FQGTGA.

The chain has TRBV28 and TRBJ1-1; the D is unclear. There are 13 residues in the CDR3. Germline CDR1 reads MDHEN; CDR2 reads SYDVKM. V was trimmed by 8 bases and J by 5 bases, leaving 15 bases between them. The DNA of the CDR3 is TGTGCCAGCGGGGTAAGTGCGGCTACTGAAGCTTTCTTT. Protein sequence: CASGVSAATEAFF.

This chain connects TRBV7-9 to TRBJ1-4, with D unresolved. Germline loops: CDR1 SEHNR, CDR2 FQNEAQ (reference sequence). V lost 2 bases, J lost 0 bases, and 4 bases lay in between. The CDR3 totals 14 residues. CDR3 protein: CASSLSATNEKLFF. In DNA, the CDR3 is TGTGCCAGCAGCTTAAGTGCAACTAATGAAAAACTGTTTTTT.

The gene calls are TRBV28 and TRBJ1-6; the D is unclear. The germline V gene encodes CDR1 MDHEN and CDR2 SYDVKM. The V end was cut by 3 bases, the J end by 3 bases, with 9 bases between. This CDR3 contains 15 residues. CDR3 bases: TGTGCCAGCAGTTTTGGGCTTGTCTATAATTCACCCCTCCACTTT. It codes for CASSFGLVYNSPLHF.

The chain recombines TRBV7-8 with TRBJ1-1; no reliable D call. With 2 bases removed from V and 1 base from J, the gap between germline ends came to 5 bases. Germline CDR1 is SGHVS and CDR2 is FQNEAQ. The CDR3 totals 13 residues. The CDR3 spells CASSLTRNTEAFF. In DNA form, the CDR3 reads TGTGCCAGCAGCTTAACCAGGAACACTGAAGCTTTCTTT.

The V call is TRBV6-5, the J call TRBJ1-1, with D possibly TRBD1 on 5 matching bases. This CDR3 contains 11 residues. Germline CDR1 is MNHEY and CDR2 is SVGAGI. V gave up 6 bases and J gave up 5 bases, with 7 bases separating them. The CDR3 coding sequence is TGTGCCAGCAGAAGGGGTACTGAAGCTTTCTTT. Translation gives CASRRGTEAFF.